The 9 T cell receptor beta chains reported below all come from one sample, sequenced in a study of OX40 agonist ivuxolimab in advanced cancers. Some clones are missing from TCRdb's copy, which holds only in-frame ones; the method was immunoSEQ multiplex PCR. The repertoire holds 89,000 or so clones, roughly nine tenths seen once, with 8.4% in the top ten. The sample was CD4+ or CD8+ T cells sorted from blood, taken in a trial of the OX40 agonist ivuxolimab. All receptors come from an adult with an advanced solid tumor such as melanoma, head and neck, liver or kidney cancer.

This chain connects TRBV30 to TRBJ2-2; D possibly uses TRBD1 or TRBD2 (6 bases each). The V end was cut by 3 bases, the J end by 7 bases, with 12 bases between. The CDR3 length is 13 residues. CDR1 is GTSNPN, CDR2 SVGIG, per germline (reference sequence). CDR3 protein: CAWSLGGGGELFF. CDR3 nucleotide sequence: TGTGCCTGGAGCTTGGGGGGCGGCGGGGAGCTGTTTTTT.

This clone is categorized as medium-sized. V and J are TRBV19 and TRBJ2-5; D might be TRBD1 or TRBD2, each matching 5 bases. With 3 bases removed from V and 5 bases from J, the gap between germline ends came to 10 bases. There are 13 residues in the CDR3. The V gene's germline CDR1 is LNHDA and CDR2 SQIVND (reference sequence). CDR3 amino acids: CASSILGDETQYF. In DNA, the CDR3 is TGTGCCAGTAGTATCTTGGGGGACGAGACCCAGTACTTC.

The genes are TRBV7-9 and TRBJ1-1, with a weak D call TRBD1 (6 bases). V was shortened by 3 bases and J by 11 bases, with 13 bases between the two germline ends. This CDR3 comprises 12 residues. Per germline, CDR1 SEHNR and CDR2 FQNEAQ (reference sequence). The DNA of the CDR3 is TGTGCCAGCAGCTTTGAAGGGGGGATGGCTTTCTTT. Its translation: CASSFEGGMAFF.

The chain joins TRBV28 to TRBJ1-5; 12 positions agree with TRBD1. Per the germline V gene, CDR1 is MDHEN and CDR2 is SYDVKM. The junction had 5 bases not matched to a gene; V was cut back by 2 bases and J by 6 bases. This CDR3 has 16 residues. CDR3 residues: CASSLAGTGGLQPQHF. CDR3 sequence (DNA): TGTGCCAGCAGTTTAGCGGGGACAGGGGGCCTTCAGCCCCAGCATTTT.

This clone has a handful of counts. V gene TRBV20-1 combines with J gene TRBJ1-1, with unresolved D. This CDR3 contains 10 residues. Trimming stripped 7 bases from V and 5 bases from J, with 8 bases between. Germline CDR1 reads DFQATT; CDR2 reads SNEGSKA (reference sequence). The CDR3 protein is CSVVRTEAFF. CDR3 DNA sequence: TGCAGTGTAGTTCGAACTGAAGCTTTCTTT.

This rearrangement joins TRBV30 to TRBJ1-5; perhaps TRBD1 as D (6 bases). This CDR3 has 13 amino acids. Germline lookup yields CDR1 GTSNPN and CDR2 SVGIG (reference sequence). Trimming removed 0 bases from V and 8 bases from J, with 11 bases in between. CDR3 nucleotide sequence: TGTGCCTGGAGTGTACAGGGTCTAGAGCCCCAGCATTTT. This encodes CAWSVQGLEPQHF.

The genes are TRBV6-5 and TRBJ2-1, with D tentatively TRBD2 (6 bases). Germline V CDR1 and CDR2: MNHEY, SVGAGI. The CDR3 totals 15 residues. With 2 bases removed from V and 3 bases from J, the gap between germline ends came to 11 bases. CDR3 loop: CASSYVASVYNEQFF. The CDR3 DNA is TGTGCCAGCAGTTACGTTGCTAGCGTCTACAATGAGCAGTTCTTC.

The chain has TRBV4-1 and TRBJ1-5; D is undetermined. CDR3 length: 14 amino acids. Trimming stripped 5 bases from V and 5 bases from J, with 13 bases between. Germline assignment: CDR1 MGHRA and CDR2 YSYEKL. The CDR3 protein is CASSFDQADQPQHF. The CDR3 bases are TGCGCCAGCAGCTTTGATCAGGCCGATCAGCCCCAGCATTTT.

This chain connects TRBV15 to TRBJ1-2, with D tentatively TRBD1 (5 bases). V was cut by 6 bases and J by 1 base, with 9 bases left in between. Germline assignment: CDR1 LNHNV and CDR2 YYDKDF (reference sequence). The CDR3 has 13 residues. CDR3 loop: CATRTDSNYGYTF. CDR3 nucleotide sequence: TGTGCCACCAGGACTGACAGTAACTATGGCTACACCTTC. Combining the CDR3 with reference TRBV15 and TRBJ1-2 gives the whole variable domain DAMVIQNPRYQVTQFGKPVTLSCSQTLNHNVMYWYQQKSSQAPKLLFHYYDKDFNNEADTPDNFQSRRPNTSFCFLDIRSPGLGDTAMYLCATRTDSNYGYTFGSGTRLTVV.